This T cell receptor beta chain emerged from a study of blood T cells in healthy people across ages. Primers used in a second PCR of about 7 to 12 cycles were a sample-barcoded 5' primer and a J-beta primer mix. One entry per CDR3 protein, called by TCRdb with MiXCR from the 5' RACE reads. Of approximately 820,000 distinct CDR3 sequences detected, 44% appear once; the ten largest clones hold around 18%. This clonotype appeared a few times. The CDR3 runs to 12 residues. The V gene's germline CDR1 is SGHTA and CDR2 FQGNSA. This receptor was obtained from a man in his 60s in good health. V usage is TRBV7-2 and J usage is TRBJ2-4; 7 bases are shared with TRBD2. The DNA end favors TRBJ2-7, so the J call may be wrong. The specimen sequenced was blood. The CDR3 is CASSRREGEQYF. DNA of the CDR3: TGTGCCAGCAGTCGAAGGGAGGGCGAGCAGTACTTC.